This TCR beta chain stems from a study of blood T cell repertoires in COVID-19. Study overall: Italy, Spain and the United States were the sources of the convalescent and acute COVID-19 samples. The analysed material was cDNA or gDNA that came from T cells, B-cell-depleted T cells, or PBMCs.

Per the study methods: Reference gene primer amplification yielded estimated nucleated cell counts. Assay used: immunoSEQ multiplex PCR; TCRdb lists only in-frame clones, some missing. V and J calls and clone size come straight from that table; D and trimming were deduced from the DNA. The sample holds tens of thousands of clones, 65% to 90% seen once. Germline V lookup: CDR1 ENHRY, CDR2 SYGVKD. The length of the CDR3 is 13 residues. The V segment lost 11 bases and the J segment 6 bases; nucleotides outside the gene matches: 8. Sequencing used peripheral blood. This clonotype was sampled from a human donor in a cohort sampled during active COVID-19. The genes are TRBV10-3 and TRBJ2-1; TRBD1 agrees at 9 bases. CDR3 loop: CAGSGTGINEQFF. The CDR3 DNA is TGTGCCGGCTCCGGGACAGGGATCAATGAGCAGTTCTTC.